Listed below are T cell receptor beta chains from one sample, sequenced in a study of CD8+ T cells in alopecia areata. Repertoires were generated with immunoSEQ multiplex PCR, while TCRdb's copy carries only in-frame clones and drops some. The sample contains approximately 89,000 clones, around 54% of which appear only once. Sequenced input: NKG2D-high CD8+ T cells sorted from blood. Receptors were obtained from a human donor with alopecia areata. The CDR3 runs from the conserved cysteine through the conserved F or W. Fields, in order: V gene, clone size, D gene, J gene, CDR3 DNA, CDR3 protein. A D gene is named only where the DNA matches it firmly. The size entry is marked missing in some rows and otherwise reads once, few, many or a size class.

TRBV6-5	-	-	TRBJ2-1	TGTGCCAGCAGTTACCGGGAAAACAATGAGCAGTTCTTC	CASSYRENNEQFF
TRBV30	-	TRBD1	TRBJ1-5	TGTGCCTGGAGTGAGACAGGGCGAGAGCCCCAGCATTTT	CAWSETGREPQHF
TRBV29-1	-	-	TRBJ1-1	TGCAGCGTACACTTGAACACTGAAGCTTTCTTT	CSVHLNTEAFF
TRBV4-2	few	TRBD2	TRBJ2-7	TGTGCCAGCAGCCCCGAGCGGGGGCTATACGAGCAGTACTTC	CASSPERGLYEQYF
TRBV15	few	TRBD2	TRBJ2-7	TGTGCCACCAGCAGAGTCGGGACTAGCGCCTACGAGCAGTACTTC	CATSRVGTSAYEQYF
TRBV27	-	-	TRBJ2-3	TGTGCCAGCTCGGACGGCGCGCCGGGAGATACGCAGTATTTT	CASSDGAPGDTQYF
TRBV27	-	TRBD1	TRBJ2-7	TGTGCCAGCAGTTTAGGCCCACCCACAGGGGGCAACTACGAGCAGTACTTC	CASSLGPPTGGNYEQYF
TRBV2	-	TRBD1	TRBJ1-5	TGTGCCAGCCGGGACAGGGGGGGTCAGCCCCAGCATTTT	CASRDRGGQPQHF
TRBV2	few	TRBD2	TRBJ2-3	TGTGCCAGCAGGGGGACTAGCGGGAACACAGATACGCAGTATTTT	CASRGTSGNTDTQYF
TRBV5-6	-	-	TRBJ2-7	TGTGCCAGCCTCGACAGACTTACCTACGAGCAGTACTTC	CASLDRLTYEQYF
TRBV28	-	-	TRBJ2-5	TGTGCCAGCAGTCCCGTTGTAGGGGAGACCCAGTACTTC	CASSPVVGETQYF
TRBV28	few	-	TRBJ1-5	TGTGCCTCCTTTCCCAGCAGTAGCAATCAGCCCCAGCATTTT	CASFPSSSNQPQHF
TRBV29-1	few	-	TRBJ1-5	TGCAGCGTTGTGGACGGTAGTAGCAATCAGCCCCAGCATTTT	CSVVDGSSNQPQHF
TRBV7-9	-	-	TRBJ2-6	TGTGCCAGCAGCCCACCGTCCTCTGGGGCCAACGTCCTGACTTTC	CASSPPSSGANVLTF
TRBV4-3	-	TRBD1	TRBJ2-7	TGCGCCAGCAGCCTCGGGACAGGGAGCTCCTACGAGCAGTACTTC	CASSLGTGSSYEQYF
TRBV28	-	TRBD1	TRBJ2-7	TGTGCCAGCAGTTCCCGGGACAGCAGCTCCTACGAGCAGTACTTC	CASSSRDSSSYEQYF
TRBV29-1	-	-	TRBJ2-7	TGCAGCGTTGTTCAGGATAGCTCCTACGAGCAGTACTTC	CSVVQDSSYEQYF
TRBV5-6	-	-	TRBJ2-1	TGTGCCAGCAGCTTGTTCCCCGGGGGCGTTAGCTCCTACAATGAGCAGTTCTTC	CASSLFPGGVSSYNEQFF
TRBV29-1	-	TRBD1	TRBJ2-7	TGCAGCGTCACGGACAGGGGAGTCTACGAGCAGTACTTC	CSVTDRGVYEQYF
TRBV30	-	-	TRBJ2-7	TGTGCCTGGAGTGACCCCCCCGGGACGAGCTCCTACGAGCAGTACTTC	CAWSDPPGTSSYEQYF
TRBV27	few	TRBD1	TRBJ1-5	TGTGCCAGCAGCCCCGGGACAGATAATCAGCCCCAGCATTTT	CASSPGTDNQPQHF
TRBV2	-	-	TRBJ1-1	TGTGCCAGCAGTGACGGGTATGACGCTGAAGCTTTCTTT	CASSDGYDAEAFF
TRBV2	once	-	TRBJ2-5	TGTGCCAGCAGTACTACTCCGACCCAGTACTTC	CASSTTPTQYF
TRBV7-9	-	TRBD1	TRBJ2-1	TGTGCCAGCAGCTTAGCGCTGATTGGACAGGGATTCAATGAGCAGTTCTTC	CASSLALIGQGFNEQFF
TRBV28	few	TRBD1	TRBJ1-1	TGTGCCAGCAGTTCATCGGGACAGGTCGCTGAAGCTTTCTTT	CASSSSGQVAEAFF
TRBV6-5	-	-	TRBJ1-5	TGTGCCAGCAAAAACGAGGATCAGCCCCAGCATTTT	CASKNEDQPQHF
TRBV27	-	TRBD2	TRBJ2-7	TGTGCCAGCAGTCCGACTAGCGGGAGCCACTACGAGCAGTACTTC	CASSPTSGSHYEQYF
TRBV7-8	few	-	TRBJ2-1	TGTGCCAGTCGGGAGAACAATGAGCAGTTCTTC	CASRENNEQFF
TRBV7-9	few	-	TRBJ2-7	TGTGCCAGCAGCCCTCTATTAGGGACAAGCCCCTACGAGCAGTACTTC	CASSPLLGTSPYEQYF
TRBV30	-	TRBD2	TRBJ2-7	TGTGCCTGGAGAATTGGGACTAGCGGCTCCTACGAGCAGTACTTC	CAWRIGTSGSYEQYF
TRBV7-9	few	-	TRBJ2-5	TGTGCCAGCAGCCACCCCGATTCAGGACGGTACCAAGAGACCCAGTACTTC	CASSHPDSGRYQETQYF
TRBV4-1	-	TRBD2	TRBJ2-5	TGCGCCAGCAGCCAAGGGCTAGCGGCTCAAGAGACCCAGTACTTC	CASSQGLAAQETQYF
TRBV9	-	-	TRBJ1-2	TGTGCCAGCAGCTCAGACAGTGATGGCTACACCTTC	CASSSDSDGYTF
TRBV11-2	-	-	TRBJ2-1	TGTGCCAGCAGCCCATCGCTAGCGAGGGGGTTCTTC	CASSPSLARGFF
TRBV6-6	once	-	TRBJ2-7	TGTGCCAGCATGGGAACAGCGTACGAGCAGTACTTC	CASMGTAYEQYF
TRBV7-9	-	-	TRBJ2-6	TGTGCCAGCAGCCCCCCTTCGGCGGGGGCCAACGTCCTGACTTTC	CASSPPSAGANVLTF
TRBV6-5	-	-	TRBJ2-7	TGTGCCAGCAGTTACTCGGGACGTTCCTACGAGCAGTACTTC	CASSYSGRSYEQYF
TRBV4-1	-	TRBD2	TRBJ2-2	TGCGCCAGCAGCTTTAGCGGGATCAACACCGGGGAGCTGTTTTTT	CASSFSGINTGELFF
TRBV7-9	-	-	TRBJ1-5	TGTGCCAGCAGCTTAGGGTGGGATCAGCCCCAGCATTTT	CASSLGWDQPQHF
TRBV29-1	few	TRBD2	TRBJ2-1	TGCAGCGTTGAACCATCGGGGGGACCAGAATTTGAGCAGTTCTTC	CSVEPSGGPEFEQFF
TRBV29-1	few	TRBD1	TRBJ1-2	TGCAGCGTTGAGGGACAGGGTGGAATTATCTCCTATGGCTACACCTTC	CSVEGQGGIISYGYTF
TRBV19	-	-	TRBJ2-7	TGTGCCAGTAGTATGATGCCCCGGGCAATAGCCTACGAGCAGTACTTC	CASSMMPRAIAYEQYF
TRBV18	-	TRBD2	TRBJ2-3	TGTGCCAGCTCACCACCCACACACCTAGCGGACTTCACAGATACGCAGTATTTT	CASSPPTHLADFTDTQYF
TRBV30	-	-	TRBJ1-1	TGTGCCTGGAGGGCGGGGAACACTGAAGCTTTCTTT	CAWRAGNTEAFF